The 21 T cell receptor beta chains presented below share a single source sample, sequenced in a study of metastatic and nonmetastatic thyroid tumors (dated by TCRdb to about 2020). No patient had received any treatment before thyroid surgery. The library was produced with PCR. Sequenced using an Illumina HiSeq 4000. Starting from the raw public reads, TCRdb applied fastp trimming at Q25, assembled clones with MiXCR and retained in-frame beta chains. This sample holds about 16,000 clones; around 28% were observed only once. The top ten clonotypes cover approximately 12% of the sample. The specimen sequenced was tumor tissue. Receptor source: a male donor with papillary thyroid cancer or a benign thyroid nodule (not recorded which). Some clones in this sample may be carry-over from other donors' samples.

Ten or more counts support this clone. This rearrangement joins TRBV2 to TRBJ1-5, with D tentatively TRBD1 (5 bases). Trimming shortened V by 6 bases and J by 3 bases, and 9 bases separated the two germline ends. Germline V gene lookup returns CDR1 SNHLY and CDR2 FYNNEI. The CDR3 length is 13 residues. Here the CDR3 DNA reads TGTGCCAGCAGGGGGGGGAACAATCAGCCCCAGCATTTT. Translating it yields CASRGGNNQPQHF.

The V call is TRBV15, the J call TRBJ1-2; no clear D gene. The CDR3 extends over 15 amino acids. Trimming left V 8 bases short and J 5 bases short, with 21 bases between. Per germline, CDR1 LNHNV and CDR2 YYDKDF (reference sequence). The CDR3, as DNA: TGTGCCACCCGACCAGCGGGTCGGGAGGATTATGGCTACACCTTC. This gives the protein CATRPAGREDYGYTF.

This clone was observed a few times. The chain employs TRBV19 and TRBJ2-2; D may be TRBD1 (5 bases). The CDR3 sequence is 13 residues long. Germline-derived CDR1 and CDR2 are LNHDA and SQIVND (reference sequence). V lost 3 bases and J 3 bases, leaving 5 bases between the germline ends. Here the CDR3 DNA reads TGTGCCAGTAGTATGGGGCACACCGGGGAGCTGTTTTTT. Translated, it gives CASSMGHTGELFF.

J is TRBJ2-1 and V is TRBV14; no definite D call. CDR1 SGHDN and CDR2 FVKESK come from the germline V gene. The V gene lost 3 bases and the J gene lost 0 bases, with 18 bases spanning the gap. This CDR3 has 18 amino acids. The CDR3 DNA follows: TGTGCCAGCAGCCAGGGCAGAAATTGGGTGAGCTCCTACAATGAGCAGTTCTTC. It yields the protein CASSQGRNWVSSYNEQFF.

By share of the sample, this clone is medium-sized. The chain joins TRBV28 to TRBJ2-3, with a weak D call TRBD2 (5 bases). The CDR3 runs to 13 residues. CDR1 and CDR2 (germline): MDHEN, SYDVKM. V lost 7 bases and J lost 6, with 14 bases in between. The CDR3 nucleotides read TGTGCCAGCACGGAGCGGCCAAGGGATACGCAGTATTTT. Amino acids: CASTERPRDTQYF.

Within the sample, this clone is medium-sized. The rearrangement uses TRBV2 and TRBJ2-3; a possible D gene is TRBD2 (6 bases). This CDR3 is 13 amino acids long. Between the trimmed V and J ends, which lost 4 bases and 5 bases, there was a span of 10 bases. The germline CDR1 and CDR2 sequences are SNHLY and FYNNEI. As DNA, the CDR3 is TGTGCCAGCAGTGTTGAAGCGGGAGATACGCAGTATTTT. Protein sequence: CASSVEAGDTQYF.

The V call is TRBV19, the J call TRBJ1-2; D unclear. CDR1 is LNHDA and CDR2 is SQIVND in the germline V gene (reference sequence). The germline V and J ends were trimmed by 6 bases and 8 bases, with 13 bases remaining between them. The CDR3 is 12 amino acids. CDR3 in DNA: TGTGCCAGTAGATTGACAAATCGAGGCTACACCTTC. Protein: CASRLTNRGYTF.

This chain joins TRBV20-1 and TRBJ1-4, with 7 bases that match TRBD1. This CDR3 region has 14 residues. Germline V lookup: CDR1 DFQATT, CDR2 SNEGSKA (reference sequence). J lost 4 bases, V lost 5 bases, and 7 bases had no gene match. This CDR3 reads CSAASGQINEKLFF. For the CDR3, the DNA is TGCAGTGCTGCCTCGGGACAGATTAATGAAAAACTGTTTTTT.

The chain combines TRBV28 with TRBJ1-6; the D gene is possibly TRBD1 (5 bases). Deletions cut 3 bases from V and 10 bases from J, with 13 bases between. The CDR3 is 14 amino acids. Germline values: CDR1 MDHEN, CDR2 SYDVKM. The CDR3 DNA reads TGTGCCAGCAGTTTGTTCGGGGGAGAATCACCCCTCCACTTT. Translating it yields CASSLFGGESPLHF.

The chain is built from TRBV19 and TRBJ2-3, with D unclear. Germline V CDR1 and CDR2: LNHDA, SQIVND (reference sequence). Trimming removed 6 bases at V and 5 bases at J, with 6 bases between. The CDR3 has 11 amino acids. CDR3 sequence: CASRQGDTQYF. In nucleotides, the CDR3 is TGTGCCAGTAGGCAAGGAGATACGCAGTATTTT.

This clone ranks as medium-sized. The rearrangement uses TRBV4-2 and TRBJ1-4; D might be TRBD1 (5 bases). The CDR3 totals 14 residues. Germline values: CDR1 LGHNA, CDR2 YNFKEQ. Deletions cut 1 base from V and 5 bases from J, with 8 bases between. The CDR3 sequence: CASSQGQSNEKLFF. CDR3 in DNA: TGTGCCAGCAGCCAAGGACAGTCGAATGAAAAACTGTTTTTT.

The chain is built from TRBV20-1 and TRBJ2-7; 7 nucleotides align to TRBD1. Losses at the gene ends were 0 bases for V and 5 bases for J; bases not matched to a gene: 7. This CDR3 spans 14 amino acids. CDR1 DFQATT and CDR2 SNEGSKA come from the germline V gene (reference sequence). The CDR3 sequence: CSARDLDRSHEQYF. CDR3 nucleotides: TGCAGTGCTAGAGACCTGGACAGGTCCCACGAGCAGTACTTC.

The chain has TRBV20-1 and TRBJ1-1; D unclear. Germline V gene sequence: CDR1 DFQATT, CDR2 SNEGSKA (reference sequence). The CDR3 has 13 amino acids. Deletions cut 3 bases from V and 4 bases from J, with 12 bases between. The CDR3 region is CSASKKVGTEAFF. CDR3 bases: TGCAGTGCTAGTAAGAAGGTAGGCACTGAAGCTTTCTTT.

CDR3 in amino acids: CSARGLTRDMSSYEQYF. CDR3 nucleotides: TGCAGTGCTAGAGGACTAACTCGGGACATGAGCTCCTACGAGCAGTACTTC. J is TRBJ2-7 and V is TRBV20-1, with a tentative D call TRBD1 (6 bases). The germline V gene encodes CDR1 DFQATT and CDR2 SNEGSKA (reference sequence). V was shortened by 1 base and J by 0 bases, with 19 bases between the two germline ends. The CDR3 has 17 amino acids.

This clone appeared a few times. The chain uses TRBV6-1 and TRBJ2-1; TRBD1 aligns across 10 bases. Trimming cost V 8 bases and J 5 bases; bases outside gene matches: 0. Germline V gene lookup returns CDR1 MNHNS and CDR2 SASEGT. The CDR3 covers 12 residues. CDR3 in amino acids: CASGQGDNEQFF. The CDR3 bases are TGTGCCAGCGGACAGGGGGACAATGAGCAGTTCTTC.

J is TRBJ2-7 and V is TRBV18, with TRBD1 identical over 7 bases. CDR1 KGHSH and CDR2 LQKENI come from the germline V gene. The CDR3 runs 14 residues. J lost 0 bases, V lost 3 bases, and 2 bases had no gene match. CDR3 bases: TGTGCCAGCTCACCTCGGGACAGCTCCTACGAGCAGTACTTC. This gives the protein CASSPRDSSYEQYF.

The sample holds a few counts of this clone. V usage is TRBV27 and J usage is TRBJ2-1; 7 bases agree with TRBD2. CDR1 is MNHEY, CDR2 SMNVEV, per germline (reference sequence). V was pared by 2 bases and J by 12 bases, with 13 bases of the junction left unmatched. The CDR3 has 15 amino acids. CDR3 loop: CASSLRVSGREAQFF. DNA for the CDR3: TGTGCCAGCAGTTTACGGGTTAGTGGGAGGGAGGCGCAGTTCTTC.

This clone was counted between two and nine times. J is TRBJ2-5 and V is TRBV19; the D is unclear. V lost 6 bases and J lost 5, with 13 bases in between. This CDR3 has 13 residues. Germline V gene sequence: CDR1 LNHDA, CDR2 SQIVND (reference sequence). The DNA for the CDR3 is TGTGCCAGTAGCCGGCAGAAGGGCGAGACCCAGTACTTC. This translates into CASSRQKGETQYF.

About this clone itself: An end of the junction differs from the germline gene, which may be a read error. The chain couples TRBV7-6 to TRBJ2-7, with 10 positions matching TRBD1. In germline, CDR1 is SGHVS, CDR2 FNYEAQ. This CDR3 region has 15 residues. The CDR3, as DNA: TGTGCCAGCAGCTTAGCGGACAGGGGGTCCTGCGAGCAGTACTTC. It yields the protein CASSLADRGSCEQYF.

This clone qualifies as medium-sized. The chain is built from TRBV27 and TRBJ2-7; the D gene is possibly TRBD1 (6 bases). Germline values: CDR1 MNHEY, CDR2 SMNVEV (reference sequence). V lost 2 bases to trimming and J lost 2 bases, with 10 bases between them. This CDR3 comprises 14 residues. Written as DNA, the CDR3 is TGTGCCAGCAGTTTAGACAGGAACACCTACGAGCAGTACTTC. This gives the protein CASSLDRNTYEQYF.

V and J are TRBV11-3 and TRBJ2-3, with 13 bases fitting TRBD2. V was clipped by 5 bases and J by 4 bases; unmatched bases: 3. CDR3 length: 15 amino acids. In germline, CDR1 is SGHNT, CDR2 YENEEA. The DNA of the CDR3 is TGTGCCAGCAGCCGGACTAGCGGGAGTTCAGATACGCAGTATTTT. Encoded protein: CASSRTSGSSDTQYF.